This entry is about one TCR beta chain. This entry is derived from a study of T cells in narcolepsy. Turning to the study itself: Enrolled donors included narcolepsy type 1 or type 2 patients and healthy controls.

TCRdb's copy holds only in-frame clones and misses some; the assay was immunoSEQ multiplex PCR. The sample yields tens of thousands of clones, around 85% seen once. This CDR3 spans 15 amino acids. V was pared by 2 bases and J by 0 bases, with 6 bases between. Germline V CDR1 and CDR2: SGDLS, YYNGEE. The origin of this receptor is a human donor with narcolepsy. Sequenced material: CD45RA- memory CD4+ T cells from PBMCs. The rearrangement links TRBV9 to TRBJ2-6; no clear D. The CDR3 is CASSVPGSGANVLTF. The CDR3 coding sequence is TGTGCCAGCAGCGTCCCAGGCTCTGGGGCCAACGTCCTGACTTTC.